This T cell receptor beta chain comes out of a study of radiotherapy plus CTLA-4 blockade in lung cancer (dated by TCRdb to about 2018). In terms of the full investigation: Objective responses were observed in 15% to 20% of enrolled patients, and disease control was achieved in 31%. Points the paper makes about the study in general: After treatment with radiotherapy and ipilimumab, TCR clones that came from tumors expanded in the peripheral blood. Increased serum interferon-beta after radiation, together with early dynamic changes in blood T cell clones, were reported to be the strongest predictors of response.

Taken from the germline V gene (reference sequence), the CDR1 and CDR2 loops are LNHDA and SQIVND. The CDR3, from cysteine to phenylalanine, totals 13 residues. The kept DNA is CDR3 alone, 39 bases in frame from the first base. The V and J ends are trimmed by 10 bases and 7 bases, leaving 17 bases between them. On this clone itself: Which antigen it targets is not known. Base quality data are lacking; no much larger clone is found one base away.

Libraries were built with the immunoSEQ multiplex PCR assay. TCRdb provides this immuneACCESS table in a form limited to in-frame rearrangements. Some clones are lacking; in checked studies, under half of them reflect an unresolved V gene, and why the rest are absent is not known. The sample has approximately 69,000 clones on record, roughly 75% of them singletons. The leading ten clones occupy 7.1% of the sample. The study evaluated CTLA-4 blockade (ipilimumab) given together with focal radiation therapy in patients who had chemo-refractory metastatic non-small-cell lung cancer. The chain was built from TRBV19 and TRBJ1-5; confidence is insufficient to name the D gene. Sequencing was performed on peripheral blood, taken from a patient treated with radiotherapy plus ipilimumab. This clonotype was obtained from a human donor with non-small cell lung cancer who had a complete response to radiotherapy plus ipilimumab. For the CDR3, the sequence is CATRISVGQPQHF. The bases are TGTGCCACCAGGATATCGGTTGGGCAGCCCCAGCATTTT.